One sample yielded the 8 T cell receptor beta chains listed below, sequenced in a study of CD8 T cells in Susac syndrome. cDNA came from roughly 0.5 to 1 ug RNA primed by random hexamers. Using its own MiXCR run on the immunoSEQ multiplex PCR reads, TCRdb lists one record per CDR3 protein. The sample consists of fewer than 80,000 distinct CDR3 sequences, around 95% of them appearing once. The specimen sequenced was CD8+ T cells from PBMCs. The receptors stem from a human donor with multiple sclerosis.

The chain carries TRBV27 and TRBJ2-1, with TRBD2 identical over 11 bases. Germline V CDR1 and CDR2: MNHEY, SMNVEV (reference sequence). V trimming: 8 bases; J trimming: 8 bases; junction bases outside the gene matches: 14. The CDR3 is 16 residues long. CDR3: CASGPPSGLAGDEQFF. The CDR3, as DNA: TGTGCCAGCGGACCACCATCCGGACTAGCGGGCGATGAGCAGTTCTTC.

The rearrangement uses TRBV13 and TRBJ2-7, with TRBD2 as a possible D gene (6 bases). Trimming removed 1 base from V and 0 bases from J, with 10 bases in between. The V gene's germline CDR1 is PRHDT and CDR2 FYEKMQ (reference sequence). There are 15 residues in the CDR3. The chain's CDR3 is CASSLAGLSSYEQYF. The CDR3, as DNA: TGTGCCAGCAGCTTAGCGGGACTTAGCTCCTACGAGCAGTACTTC.

The chain is built from TRBV7-9 and TRBJ1-5, with D tentatively TRBD1 (5 bases). The germline gives CDR1 SEHNR, CDR2 FQNEAQ (reference sequence). V was cut by 7 bases and J by 7 bases, with 17 bases left in between. The CDR3 runs 14 residues. In nucleotides, the CDR3 is TGTGCCAGCATGGGGGAGGATTCATTCCAGCCCCAGCATTTT. Translation: CASMGEDSFQPQHF.

This clonotype has just one count. The CDR3 protein is CASSLLGRQTYEQYF. The CDR3 DNA sequence: TGTGCCAGCAGCTTACTAGGACGGCAAACCTACGAGCAGTACTTC. J is TRBJ2-7 and V is TRBV7-2; D gene uncertain. The CDR3 is made up of 15 amino acids. Germline V gene data show CDR1 as SGHTA and CDR2 as FQGNSA. The V end was cut by 2 bases, the J end by 2 bases, with 13 bases between. The full variable domain, its missing parts supplied by reference TRBV7-2 and TRBJ2-7, is GAGVSQSPSNKVTEKGKDVELRCDPISGHTALYWYRQSLGQGLEFLIYFQGNSAPDKSGLPSDRFSAERTGGSVSTLTIQRTQQEDSAVYLCASSLLGRQTYEQYFGPGTRLTVT.

J is TRBJ2-7 and V is TRBV20-1; D possibly corresponds to TRBD2 (6 bases). V was cut by 1 base and J by 3 bases, with 16 bases left in between. This CDR3 comprises 15 residues. Germline loops: CDR1 DFQATT, CDR2 SNEGSKA (reference sequence). The CDR3 sequence: CSARGQGRSFYEQYF. CDR3 nucleotide sequence: TGCAGTGCTAGAGGCCAAGGGAGGTCCTTCTACGAGCAGTACTTC.

This chain links TRBV11-2 with TRBJ1-1; no firm D call. Trimming took 5 bases from V and 5 from J, leaving 18 bases between them. The CDR3 is made up of 15 amino acids. CDR1 and CDR2 (germline): SGHAT, FQNNGV. CDR3 sequence: CASSPPQVMTTEAFF. The CDR3 DNA reads as TGTGCCAGCAGCCCTCCGCAGGTTATGACGACTGAAGCTTTCTTT.

This rearrangement joins TRBV5-6 to TRBJ2-5; 11 positions agree with TRBD2. Germline V gene sequence: CDR1 SGHDT, CDR2 YYEEEE. V gave up 0 bases and J gave up 5 bases; unmatched junction bases: 9. The CDR3 has 17 residues. This CDR3 is CASSLAASGRYWETQYF. CDR3 in DNA: TGTGCCAGCAGCTTGGCGGCTAGCGGGAGGTATTGGGAGACCCAGTACTTC.

The J gene is TRBJ2-6, the V gene TRBV6-2 or TRBV6-3, with 8 bases that match TRBD2. V lost 5 bases to trimming and J lost 4 bases; unmatched junction nucleotides: 13. This CDR3 has 18 amino acids. The germline V gene has CDR1 MNHEY and CDR2 SVGEGT. CDR3 sequence reads: CASSTTGHTGGGANVLTF. CDR3 nucleotides: TGTGCCAGCAGTACGACGGGACATACGGGAGGGGGGGCCAACGTCCTGACTTTC.